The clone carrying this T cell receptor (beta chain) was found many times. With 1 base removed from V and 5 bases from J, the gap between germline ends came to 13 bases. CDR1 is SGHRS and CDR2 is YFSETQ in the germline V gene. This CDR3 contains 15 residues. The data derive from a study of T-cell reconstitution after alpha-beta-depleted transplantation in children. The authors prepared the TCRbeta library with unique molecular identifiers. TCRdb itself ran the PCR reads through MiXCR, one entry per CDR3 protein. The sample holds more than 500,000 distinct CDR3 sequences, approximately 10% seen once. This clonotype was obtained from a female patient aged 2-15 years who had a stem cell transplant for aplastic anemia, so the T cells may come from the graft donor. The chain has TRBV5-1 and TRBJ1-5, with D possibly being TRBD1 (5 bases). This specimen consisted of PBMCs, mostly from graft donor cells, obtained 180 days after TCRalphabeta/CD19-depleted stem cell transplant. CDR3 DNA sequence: TGCGCCAGCAGCTTGACCGGGGACTGGGATCAGCCCCAGCATTTT. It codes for CASSLTGDWDQPQHF.